A single sample gave rise to the 6 T cell receptor beta chains below, sequenced in a study of blood T cell repertoires in COVID-19. TCRdb keeps only in-frame clones here, not all; method: immunoSEQ multiplex PCR. The table includes around 140,000 clones, 65% to 90% detected once. What was sequenced was peripheral blood. The source of these receptors is a man between 60 and 75 years old with active or convalescent COVID-19.

The chain joins TRBV30 to TRBJ2-1; 13 nucleotides line up with TRBD2. Germline V gives CDR1 GTSNPN, CDR2 SVGIG (reference sequence). The junction had 9 bases not matched to a gene; V was cut back by 6 bases and J by 7 bases. The CDR3 totals 15 residues. The CDR3 bases are TGTGCCTGTACTAGCGGGAGGGCCTCTTGGAATGAGCAGTTCTTC. Residues: CACTSGRASWNEQFF.

The chain is built from TRBV19 and TRBJ1-5; maybe TRBD1 (5 bases). Germline V CDR1 and CDR2: LNHDA, SQIVND (reference sequence). This CDR3 has 14 amino acids. Trimming took off 3 bases at V and 7 bases at J, with 13 bases between the two ends. The chain's CDR3 is CASSIQGLGQPQHF. The CDR3 coding sequence is TGTGCCAGTAGTATCCAGGGTTTGGGACAGCCCCAGCATTTT. The complete variable domain, with remaining parts taken from reference TRBV19 and TRBJ1-5, reads DGGITQSPKYLFRKEGQNVTLSCEQNLNHDAMYWYRQDPGQGLRLIYYSQIVNDFQKGDIAEGYSVSREKKESFPLTVTSAQKNPTAFYLCASSIQGLGQPQHFGDGTRLSIL.

J is TRBJ2-5 and V is TRBV7-9; 11 bases align to TRBD2. The V gene end was trimmed by 5 bases and the J gene end by 2 bases; junction bases not matched to a gene: 13. This CDR3 is built from 18 residues. From germline, CDR1 is SEHNR and CDR2 FQNEAQ (reference sequence). The CDR3 sequence is CASSARLAGPWVQETQYF. CDR3 bases: TGTGCCAGCAGCGCCCGACTAGCGGGGCCATGGGTTCAAGAGACCCAGTACTTC.

CDR3 region: CASKADRGPNYGYTF. The CDR3 DNA reads as TGTGCCAGCAAAGCCGACAGGGGCCCTAACTATGGCTACACCTTC. The chain links TRBV6-5 to TRBJ1-2; TRBD1 matches 8 bases. J lost 0 bases, V lost 7 bases, and 7 bases had no gene match. The CDR3 consists of 15 residues. Per germline, CDR1 MNHEY and CDR2 SVGAGI.

This chain's CDR3 is CASSPSSGGGYGYTF. The CDR3 bases are TGTGCCAGTAGTCCTTCTTCGGGGGGCGGCTATGGCTACACCTTC. J is TRBJ1-2 and V is TRBV19; a weak D match, TRBD1 (6 bases). Trimming left V 5 bases short and J 4 bases short, with 17 bases between. The CDR3 has 15 residues. Germline values: CDR1 LNHDA, CDR2 SQIVND (reference sequence).

This chain links TRBV18 with TRBJ1-1; D unresolved. CDR1 and CDR2 (germline): KGHSH, LQKENI. V was trimmed by 5 bases and J by 5 bases, leaving 9 bases between them. CDR3 length equals 12 residues. The CDR3 region has the DNA TGTGCCAGCTCAGAACAGCGGACTGAAGCTTTCTTT. Translated: CASSEQRTEAFF.